A single TCR beta chain is shown here with its context. At one boundary the junction diverges from the germline segment, which might be a read error. Additional DNA sequences in this sample encode the identical CDR3. The CDR3 totals 13 residues. The V gene's germline CDR1 is SSHAT and CDR2 FNYEAQ (reference sequence). Clones were read by immunoSEQ multiplex PCR, and TCRdb kept only the in-frame ones, dropping some. The table records 65,000 to 95,000 clones, approximately 97% of them present only once. This sample was taken from a study of technical replicates of blood from a handful of donors. The source of this sequence is a human donor in good health. The V call is TRBV7-7, the J call TRBJ1-1; 8 bases line up with TRBD1. Sequenced input: T cells isolated from PBMCs. The CDR3 spells CASSSDRGTEAFF. DNA of the CDR3: TGTGCTAGCAGCTCAGACAGGGGAACTGAAGCTTTCTTT.